The next 32 T cell receptor beta chains were all read from a single sample in a study of T cells expressing NK-cell markers. TCRdb reprocessed the 5' RACE reads and stores each CDR3 protein as one record, lacking DNA. The sample totals about 460,000 distinct CDR3 sequences. The specimen sequenced was blood T cells: a sorted CD56 or NKG2C T cell subset, CD4+ or CD8+ T cells, or bulk PBMC T cells (not recorded which). These TCRs come from a woman in her fifties or sixties in good health.

This rearrangement joins TRBV12-3 or TRBV12-4 to TRBJ2-7. The CDR3 sequence is 14 residues long. The CDR3 loop is CASSLGRMTYEQYF.

V usage is TRBV6-5 and J usage is TRBJ2-3; no DNA is available, so the TRBD1 call from TCRdb remains unchecked. The CDR3 has 15 residues. CDR1 MNHEY and CDR2 SVGAGI come from the germline V gene. This CDR3 is CASKDRGRETDTQYF.

The J gene is TRBJ2-5, the V gene TRBV5-1; the TRBD1 assignment by TCRdb is unverifiable without DNA. CDR1 is SGHRS and CDR2 is YFSETQ in the germline V gene. The CDR3 contains 15 residues. The CDR3 region is CASSTSSGGLETQYF.

The V and J genes are TRBV29-1 and TRBJ2-1; the TCRdb call, TRBD2, lacks DNA for checking. The CDR3 is 14 residues long. In germline, CDR1 is SQVTM, CDR2 ANQGSEA. The CDR3: CSAGDFVGVYEQFF.

The rearrangement links TRBV9 to TRBJ1-5. Germline-derived CDR1 and CDR2 are SGDLS and YYNGEE. The CDR3 spans 13 residues. The CDR3 reads CASSKGSNQPQHF.

The J gene is TRBJ2-3, the V gene TRBV20-1. The CDR3 length is 15 residues. Germline CDR1 DFQATT, CDR2 SNEGSKA (reference sequence). The CDR3: CSARDSTGSANTQYF.

The chain links TRBV6-5 to TRBJ2-5. The germline gives CDR1 MNHEY, CDR2 SVGAGI. The CDR3 is 13 residues long. CDR3 in amino acids: CASSSSGQETQYF.

The gene calls are TRBV3-1 and TRBJ2-1; TCRdb outputs TRBD1, but without DNA this stays unchecked. The CDR3 is 13 amino acids. Looked up from germline, CDR1 is LGHDT and CDR2 is YNNKEL (reference sequence). This chain's CDR3 is CASSPFPLGKQFF.

The J gene is TRBJ1-5, the V gene TRBV12-3 or TRBV12-4. This CDR3 spans 14 amino acids. The chain's CDR3 is CASSSFGGDQPQHF.

The CDR3 here is CATRDRGLATQYF. The chain has TRBV24-1 and TRBJ2-3; TCRdb's D call, TRBD1, is unchecked because there is no DNA. This CDR3 contains 13 residues. The germline gives CDR1 KGHDR, CDR2 SFDVKD.

The J gene is TRBJ2-1, the V gene TRBV20-1; TCRdb's assignment of TRBD2 cannot be checked, as there is no DNA. Germline CDR1 and CDR2: DFQATT and SNEGSKA (reference sequence). The CDR3 sequence is 15 residues long. CDR3 in amino acids: CSARDGRLTRNEQFF.

The chain has TRBV27 and TRBJ1-5; checking the TCRdb D call of TRBD1 is not possible without DNA. Germline lookup yields CDR1 MNHEY and CDR2 SMNVEV (reference sequence). The CDR3 loop spans 13 amino acids. CDR3 residues: CATRRGGNQPQHF.

The genes are TRBV29-1 and TRBJ2-3; the TCRdb call, TRBD2, lacks DNA for checking. Germline V CDR1 and CDR2: SQVTM, ANQGSEA. The CDR3 is 13 amino acids. The CDR3 region is CSVVSGGADTQYF.

The chain couples TRBV5-1 to TRBJ1-6; TCRdb's D call of TRBD1 is untestable without DNA. The germline V gene has CDR1 SGHRS and CDR2 YFSETQ. CDR3 size: 12 residues. CDR3 region: CASRTEHSPLHF.

The V and J genes are TRBV3-1 and TRBJ2-5. The CDR3 has 15 amino acids. Germline CDR1 is LGHDT and CDR2 is YNNKEL (reference sequence). CDR3 in amino acids: CASSQVLGWQETQYF.

The chain is built from TRBV6-1 and TRBJ1-5. Germline values: CDR1 MNHNS, CDR2 SASEGT. The CDR3 is made up of 14 amino acids. This CDR3 is CASTPDNSNQPQHF.

The chain links TRBV12-3 or TRBV12-4 to TRBJ2-1. This CDR3 spans 14 amino acids. The chain's CDR3 is CAINRGMAYNEQFF.

The rearrangement links TRBV12-5 to TRBJ2-2; the D call of TRBD2 rests on TCRdb alone, since no DNA is present to check it. This CDR3 has 16 amino acids. The germline V gene has CDR1 LGHNT and CDR2 FRNRAP. CDR3: CASGLVTTRDTGELFF.

The rearrangement uses TRBV20-1 and TRBJ1-1. CDR1 and CDR2 from the germline V gene are DFQATT and SNEGSKA (reference sequence). The CDR3 spans 13 residues. The CDR3 is CSAHLGVYTEAFF.

The rearrangement joins TRBV20-1 to TRBJ2-5; TCRdb calls TRBD1, which cannot be checked without DNA. Germline-derived CDR1 and CDR2 are DFQATT and SNEGSKA (reference sequence). CDR3 length: 12 amino acids. CDR3 sequence: CSGQGVQETQYF.

V gene TRBV25-1 combines with J gene TRBJ2-5. The CDR3 is made up of 12 amino acids. The germline V gene has CDR1 MGHDK and CDR2 SYGVNS. The chain's CDR3 is CASSHPQETQYF.

The rearrangement links TRBV20-1 to TRBJ2-3; the TCRdb D gene call, TRBD2, has no DNA to confirm it. The CDR3 has 16 residues. Germline V gene data show CDR1 as DFQATT and CDR2 as SNEGSKA (reference sequence). This chain's CDR3 is CSARVTSGRGTDTQYF.

The chain links TRBV5-1 to TRBJ2-1. The CDR3 consists of 15 residues. The germline V gene encodes CDR1 SGHRS and CDR2 YFSETQ. The CDR3 here is CASSLVLAPYNEQFF.

This sequence joins TRBV12-3 or TRBV12-4 and TRBJ2-7. The CDR3 consists of 14 residues. This CDR3 reads CASSLGGDTYEQYF.

The CDR3 region is CASSFRSGQGGGYTF. The chain joins TRBV6-5 to TRBJ1-2; TCRdb reports TRBD1, a call that lacks DNA to check it against. This CDR3 has 15 residues. Germline lookup yields CDR1 MNHEY and CDR2 SVGAGI.

The V gene is TRBV24-1, the J gene TRBJ2-2; TCRdb picks TRBD1, but there is no DNA to check that call. CDR1 KGHDR and CDR2 SFDVKD come from the germline V gene. The CDR3 runs 17 residues. CDR3 protein: CATSDYPGQGFTGELFF.

The chain links TRBV5-5 to TRBJ2-2; the D call from TCRdb, TRBD1, cannot be confirmed without DNA. The CDR3 is 17 residues long. Germline V gene data show CDR1 as SGHKS and CDR2 as YYEKEE (reference sequence). CDR3 loop: CASSYSGGWDPTGELFF.

CDR3 in amino acids: CASSEGGHGGYTF. The rearrangement uses TRBV2 and TRBJ1-2; TCRdb reports TRBD1, a call that lacks DNA to check it against. The CDR3 runs 13 residues. Germline lookup yields CDR1 SNHLY and CDR2 FYNNEI.

The CDR3 loop reads CASSGLGRTGELFF. This chain joins TRBV10-1 and TRBJ2-2; TCRdb proposes TRBD1, but this gene call is untestable without DNA. This CDR3 is 14 amino acids long. The germline V gene has CDR1 WNHNN and CDR2 SYGVQD (reference sequence).

The chain uses TRBV29-1 and TRBJ1-1; as DNA is missing, the TRBD1 call by TCRdb cannot be tested. Germline V gives CDR1 SQVTM, CDR2 ANQGSEA. The CDR3 sequence is 15 residues long. The CDR3 reads CSVDGQTGGQKKAFF.

The chain employs TRBV18 and TRBJ1-5; TCRdb names TRBD1, which stays unverified in the absence of DNA. Germline V gene data show CDR1 as KGHSH and CDR2 as LQKENI. This CDR3 is built from 15 residues. CDR3 loop: CASRSGVSSNQPQHF.

This rearrangement joins TRBV28 to TRBJ2-4; checking the TCRdb D call of TRBD2 is not possible without DNA. Germline V CDR1 and CDR2: MDHEN, SYDVKM. The CDR3 sequence is 16 residues long. The CDR3 spells CASSPSRQLAKNIQYF.